The 13 T cell receptor beta chains below were found in one sample sequenced in a study of T cells after yellow fever vaccination. TCRdb reprocessed the 5' RACE reads via MiXCR and lists one record per CDR3 protein. Of 100,000 to 150,000 distinct CDR3 sequences detected, about 8.2% appear once; the ten largest clones hold about two fifths. The sample here was CD8+ T cells sorted from PBMCs, taken on the day of the yellow fever booster vaccination. Every receptor here comes from a man in his late teens or twenties who received the YFV17D yellow fever vaccine.

This clonotype was detected many times. The chain recombines TRBV7-2 with TRBJ2-7; no clear D. This CDR3 spans 13 amino acids. Trimming shortened V by 6 bases and J by 6 bases, and 15 bases separated the two germline ends. CDR1 and CDR2 (germline): SGHTA, FQGNSA. The CDR3 here is CASSEGPLSEQYV. CDR3 DNA: TGTGCCAGCAGTGAAGGCCCCCTTTCCGAGCAGTACGTC.

This clonotype turned up a few times. This chain uses TRBV4-1 with TRBJ1-1, with D unclear. Germline V gives CDR1 MGHRA, CDR2 YSYEKL. V was clipped by 0 bases and J by 7 bases, with 9 bases between them. This CDR3 has 13 residues. CDR3 residues: CASSQERSGEAFF. CDR3 nucleotide sequence: TGCGCCAGCAGCCAAGAGAGGTCAGGTGAAGCTTTCTTT.

In its sample, this clonotype was seen many times. The chain carries TRBV29-1 and TRBJ1-1; 7 bases map to TRBD1. Trimming at V came to 6 bases and at J to 4 bases, leaving 8 bases not matched to a gene. Germline-derived CDR1 and CDR2 are SQVTM and ANQGSEA. CDR3 length: 13 amino acids. For the CDR3, the DNA is TGCAGCGTGGAAACAAGGGGGCCCACTGAAGCTTTCTTT. As protein: CSVETRGPTEAFF.

This clonotype was observed a handful of times. The chain recombines TRBV20-1 with TRBJ2-5; D call uncertain. The CDR3 spans 13 residues. The V gene lost 0 bases and the J gene lost 3 bases, with 8 bases spanning the gap. Germline values: CDR1 DFQATT, CDR2 SNEGSKA (reference sequence). The DNA for the CDR3 is TGCAGTGCTAGAGATTTCCCCGAAGAGACCCAGTACTTC. Its translation: CSARDFPEETQYF.

This clonotype was observed a handful of times. The V gene is TRBV20-1, the J gene TRBJ2-7; D is possibly TRBD1 (6 bases). The CDR3 sequence is 14 residues long. Looked up from germline, CDR1 is DFQATT and CDR2 is SNEGSKA (reference sequence). With 2 bases removed from V and 2 bases from J, the gap between germline ends came to 13 bases. The CDR3 reads CSARPRDKPYEQYF. The CDR3 nucleotides are TGCAGTGCTAGACCCCGGGACAAGCCCTACGAGCAGTACTTC.

The V gene is TRBV6-2 or TRBV6-3, the J gene TRBJ2-1; possibly TRBD2 for D (7 bases). Germline loops: CDR1 MNHEY, CDR2 SVGEGT. Trimming left V 6 bases short and J 6 bases short, with 12 bases between. The CDR3 totals 13 residues. CDR3 amino acids: CASSWGGPNEQFF. The CDR3 DNA sequence: TGTGCCAGCAGCTGGGGGGGCCCCAATGAGCAGTTCTTC.

The V and J genes are TRBV25-1 and TRBJ2-2; 14 positions match TRBD2. The germline V gene encodes CDR1 MGHDK and CDR2 SYGVNS. The CDR3 is 17 amino acids. Losses at the gene ends were 4 bases for V and 4 bases for J; bases not matched to a gene: 5. CDR3 bases: TGTGCCAGCAGTGGACTAGCGGGGGGGCCGCGCACCGGGGAGCTGTTTTTT. It is translated as CASSGLAGGPRTGELFF.

There are many counts of this clonotype. The chain is built from TRBV7-6 and TRBJ1-1; perhaps TRBD1 as D (5 bases). V lost 4 bases, J lost 6 bases, and 15 bases lay in between. Germline values: CDR1 SGHVS, CDR2 FNYEAQ. This CDR3 is 14 amino acids long. The CDR3 nucleotides are TGTGCCAGCAGCTCGGGACGCCCCCTGGCTGAAGCTTTCTTT. Encoded protein: CASSSGRPLAEAFF.

The table lists this clonotype with a few counts. This rearrangement joins TRBV5-1 to TRBJ1-1, with a weak D call TRBD1 (6 bases). The CDR3 consists of 16 residues. Per germline, CDR1 SGHRS and CDR2 YFSETQ. With 0 bases removed from V and 0 bases from J, the gap between germline ends came to 12 bases. The CDR3 bases are TGCGCCAGCAGCTTGGGCCTCGGGGGGCTGAACACTGAAGCTTTCTTT. Protein product: CASSLGLGGLNTEAFF.

The genes are TRBV6-5 and TRBJ2-1; 11 positions match TRBD2. Trimming took 6 bases from V and 5 from J; bases not matched to a gene: 3. Germline CDR1 is MNHEY and CDR2 is SVGAGI. This CDR3 contains 14 residues. In DNA, the CDR3 is TGTGCCAGCAGCCTTAGCGGGGGGGACAATGAGCAGTTCTTC. Residues: CASSLSGGDNEQFF.

The V gene is TRBV6-6, the J gene TRBJ1-1, with D unclear. This CDR3 region has 12 residues. CDR1 is MNHNY, CDR2 SVGAGI, per germline (reference sequence). Trimming took off 7 bases at V and 4 bases at J, with 10 bases between the two ends. The CDR3 DNA reads TGTGCCAGCACCGACGGAGCCACTGAAGCTTTCTTT. Its translation is CASTDGATEAFF.

Only a few counts were recorded for this clonotype. The chain combines TRBV29-1 with TRBJ2-7; TRBD1 matches at 7 bases. Germline V gives CDR1 SQVTM, CDR2 ANQGSEA. V trimming: 4 bases; J trimming: 6 bases; junction bases outside the gene matches: 6. There are 12 residues in the CDR3. In DNA, the CDR3 is TGCAGCGTTGCAGACAGGGTAAGCGAGCAGTACTTC. Encoded protein: CSVADRVSEQYF.

The gene calls are TRBV7-8 and TRBJ2-1; D call uncertain. CDR1 SGHVS and CDR2 FQNEAQ come from the germline V gene. V dropped 1 base and J dropped 4 bases, with 14 bases sitting between them. This CDR3 spans 16 amino acids. For the CDR3, the DNA is TGTGCCAGCAGCTTAGGGGTTCGCAACCTATACAATGAGCAGTTCTTC. Translating it yields CASSLGVRNLYNEQFF.